This T cell receptor beta chain was recovered during a study of blood T cells in healthy people across ages. A J-beta primer mix and a sample-barcoded 5' primer were used in a second PCR of about 7 to 12 cycles. Via MiXCR, TCRdb re-called the 5' RACE reads, giving one row per CDR3 protein. The data show approximately 850,000 distinct CDR3 sequences, around 43% seen once. This clonotype was seen a few times. The CDR3 consists of 13 residues. Germline CDR1 is MDHEN and CDR2 is SYDVKM. Trimming removed 6 bases at V and 3 bases at J, with 11 bases between. Sequencing input: blood. The source of this sequence is a man aged 55 to 70 in good health. The V and J genes are TRBV28 and TRBJ2-5; D perhaps matches TRBD1 (6 bases). The chain's CDR3 is CASSVGQKETQYF. CDR3 bases: TGTGCCAGCAGCGTAGGACAGAAAGAGACCCAGTACTTC.